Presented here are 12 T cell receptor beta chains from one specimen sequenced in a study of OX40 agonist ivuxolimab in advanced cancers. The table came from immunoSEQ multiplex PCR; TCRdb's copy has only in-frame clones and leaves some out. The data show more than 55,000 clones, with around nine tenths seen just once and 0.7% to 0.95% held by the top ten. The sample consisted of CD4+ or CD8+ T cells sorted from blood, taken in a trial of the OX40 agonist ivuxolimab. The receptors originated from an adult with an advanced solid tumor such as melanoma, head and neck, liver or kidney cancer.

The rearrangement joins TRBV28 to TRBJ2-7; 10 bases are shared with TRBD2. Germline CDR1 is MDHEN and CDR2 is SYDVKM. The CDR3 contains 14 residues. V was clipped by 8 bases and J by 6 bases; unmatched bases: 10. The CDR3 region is CASGTSGGAFEQYF. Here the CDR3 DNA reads TGTGCCAGCGGGACAAGCGGGGGGGCCTTCGAGCAGTACTTC.

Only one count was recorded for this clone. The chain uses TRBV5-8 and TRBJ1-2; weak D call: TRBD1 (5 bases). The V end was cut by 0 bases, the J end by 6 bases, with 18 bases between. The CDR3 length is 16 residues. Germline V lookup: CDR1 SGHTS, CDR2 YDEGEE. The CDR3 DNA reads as TGTGCCAGCAGCTTGGCGGTCTCGGGGGGTGGCGATGGCTACACCTTC. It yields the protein CASSLAVSGGGDGYTF.

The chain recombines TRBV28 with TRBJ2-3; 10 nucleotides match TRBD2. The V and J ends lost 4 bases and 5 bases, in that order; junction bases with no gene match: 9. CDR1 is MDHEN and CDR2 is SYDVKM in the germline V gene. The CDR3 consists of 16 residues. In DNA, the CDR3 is TGTGCCAGCAGTTCCCTAGCGGGAGTAACAGGAGATACGCAGTATTTT. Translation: CASSSLAGVTGDTQYF. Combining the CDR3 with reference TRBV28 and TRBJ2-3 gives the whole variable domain DVKVTQSSRYLVKRTGEKVFLECVQDMDHENMFWYRQDPGLGLRLIYFSYDVKMKEKGDIPEGYSVSREKKERFSLILESASTNQTSMYLCASSSLAGVTGDTQYFGPGTRLTVL.

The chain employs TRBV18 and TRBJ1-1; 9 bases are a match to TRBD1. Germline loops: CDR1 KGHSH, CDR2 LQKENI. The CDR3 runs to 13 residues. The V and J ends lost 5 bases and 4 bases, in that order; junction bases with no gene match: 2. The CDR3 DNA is TGTGCCAGCTCAGACAGGGGGGGCACTGAAGCTTTCTTT. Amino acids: CASSDRGGTEAFF.

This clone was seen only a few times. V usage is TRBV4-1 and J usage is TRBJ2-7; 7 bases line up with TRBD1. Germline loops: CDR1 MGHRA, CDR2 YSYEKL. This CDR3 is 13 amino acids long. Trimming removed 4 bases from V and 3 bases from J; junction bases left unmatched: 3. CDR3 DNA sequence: TGCGCCAGCAGCCCGACAGGGATCTACGAGCAGTACTTC. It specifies CASSPTGIYEQYF.

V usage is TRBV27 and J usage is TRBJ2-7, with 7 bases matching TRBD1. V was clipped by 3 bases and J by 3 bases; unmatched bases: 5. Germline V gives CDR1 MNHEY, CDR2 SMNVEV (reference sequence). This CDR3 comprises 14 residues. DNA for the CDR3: TGTGCCAGCAGTTTGCGCCAGGGGGTCTACGAGCAGTACTTC. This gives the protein CASSLRQGVYEQYF.

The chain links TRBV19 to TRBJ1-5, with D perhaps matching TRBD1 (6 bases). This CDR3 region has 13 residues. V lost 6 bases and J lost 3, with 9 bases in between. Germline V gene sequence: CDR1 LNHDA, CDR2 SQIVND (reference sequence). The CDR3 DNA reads TGTGCCAGTAGAGGACAGCTCAATCAGCCCCAGCATTTT. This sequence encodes CASRGQLNQPQHF.

In nucleotides, the CDR3 is TGTGCCAGCAGCCGGGACCCTAACACTGAAGCTTTCTTT. Its protein is CASSRDPNTEAFF. The V call is TRBV9, the J call TRBJ1-1, with TRBD1 as a possible D gene (5 bases). The CDR3 length is 13 residues. Looked up from germline, CDR1 is SGDLS and CDR2 is YYNGEE. V was cut by 4 bases and J by 2 bases, with 9 bases left in between.

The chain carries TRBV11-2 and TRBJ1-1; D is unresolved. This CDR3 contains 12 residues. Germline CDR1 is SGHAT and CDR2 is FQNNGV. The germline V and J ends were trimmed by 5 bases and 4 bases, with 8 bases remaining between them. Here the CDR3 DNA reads TGTGCCAGCAGCCTCGTCACCACTGAAGCTTTCTTT. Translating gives CASSLVTTEAFF.

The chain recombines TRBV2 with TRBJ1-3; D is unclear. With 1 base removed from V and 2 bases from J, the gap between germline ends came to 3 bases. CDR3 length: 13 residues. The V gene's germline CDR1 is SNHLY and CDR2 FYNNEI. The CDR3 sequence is CASSEETGNTIYF. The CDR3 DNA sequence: TGTGCCAGCAGTGAAGAGACTGGAAACACCATATATTTT.

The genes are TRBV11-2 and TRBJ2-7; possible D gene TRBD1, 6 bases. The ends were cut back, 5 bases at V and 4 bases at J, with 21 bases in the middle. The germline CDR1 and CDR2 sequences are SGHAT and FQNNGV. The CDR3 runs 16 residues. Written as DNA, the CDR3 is TGTGCCAGCAGCCTAAGCCCAGGGGCGTCCGGATACGAGCAGTACTTC. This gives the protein CASSLSPGASGYEQYF.

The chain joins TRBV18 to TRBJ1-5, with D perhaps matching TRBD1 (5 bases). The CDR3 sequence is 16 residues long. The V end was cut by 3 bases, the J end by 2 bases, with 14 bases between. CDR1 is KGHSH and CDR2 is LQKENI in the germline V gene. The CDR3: CASSPRRGSGNQPQHF. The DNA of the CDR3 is TGTGCCAGCTCACCCCGAAGGGGTTCGGGCAATCAGCCCCAGCATTTT.